One and the same sample provided the 29 T cell receptor beta chains below, sequenced in a study of CD8 T cells in Susac syndrome. Reverse transcription of roughly 0.5 to 1 ug RNA was performed with random hexamers. TCRdb processed the immunoSEQ multiplex PCR reads anew with MiXCR; each CDR3 protein has one entry. There are 250,000 to 300,000 distinct CDR3 sequences in the sample; roughly 85% occur only once, and around 0.21% lies in the top ten. Sequencing was done on a sample of CD8+ T cells from PBMCs. Every receptor here comes from a human donor with multiple sclerosis.

The chain uses TRBV5-8 and TRBJ1-5, with D perhaps matching TRBD1 (5 bases). Deletions cut 1 base from V and 5 bases from J, with 13 bases between. The CDR3 runs to 15 residues. Germline lookup yields CDR1 SGHTS and CDR2 YDEGEE. The CDR3 protein is CASSLWSGVDQPQHF. CDR3 nucleotides: TGTGCCAGCAGCTTGTGGTCGGGGGTAGATCAGCCCCAGCATTTT.

The rearrangement joins TRBV28 to TRBJ2-3; no clear D. V lost 0 bases and J 4 bases, leaving 20 bases between the germline ends. Per germline, CDR1 MDHEN and CDR2 SYDVKM. This CDR3 spans 18 amino acids. The CDR3 here is CASSLWAPGRGRADTQYF. In DNA, the CDR3 is TGTGCCAGCAGTTTATGGGCCCCTGGGCGCGGTCGGGCAGATACGCAGTATTTT.

The chain couples TRBV6-2 or TRBV6-3 to TRBJ2-2; D remains unclear. Germline-derived CDR1 and CDR2 are MNHEY and SVGEGT. The CDR3 length is 11 residues. The V end was cut by 8 bases, the J end by 4 bases, with 5 bases between. CDR3 nucleotides: TGTGCCAGCTCCGTCACCGGGGAGCTGTTTTTT. It encodes CASSVTGELFF.

The genes are TRBV20-1 and TRBJ2-1; no clear D. Germline V gene data show CDR1 as DFQATT and CDR2 as SNEGSKA (reference sequence). This CDR3 spans 17 amino acids. V lost 1 base and J lost 4, with 20 bases in between. The CDR3 DNA sequence: TGCAGTGCTAGAGCGGACCTAGATACCTGGGGATACAATGAGCAGTTCTTC. Translated: CSARADLDTWGYNEQFF.

V gene TRBV29-1 combines with J gene TRBJ2-1; D unresolved. Trimming cost V 0 bases and J 3 bases, with 15 bases left between them. This CDR3 is 16 amino acids long. The germline CDR1 and CDR2 sequences are SQVTM and ANQGSEA. This CDR3 is CSVEDKGGSNYNEQFF. The CDR3 nucleotides are TGCAGCGTTGAAGACAAAGGCGGATCTAACTACAATGAGCAGTTCTTC.

The CDR3 nucleotides are TGTGCCAGCAGCCAAGATCGGGAGACTACTCCCTACGAGCAGTACTTC. Amino acids: CASSQDRETTPYEQYF. The chain couples TRBV4-2 to TRBJ2-7; a possible D gene is TRBD2 (6 bases). The CDR3 has 16 residues. Germline CDR1 LGHNA, CDR2 YNFKEQ. V lost 0 bases, J lost 2 bases, and 14 bases lay in between.

The chain combines TRBV5-1 with TRBJ2-7; D might be TRBD1 (5 bases). The V gene lost 2 bases and the J gene lost 6 bases, with 12 bases spanning the gap. Germline V gives CDR1 SGHRS, CDR2 YFSETQ. The CDR3 totals 13 residues. As DNA, the CDR3 is TGCGCCAGCAGCTTCGGCGCAGGGTTCGAGCAGTACTTC. It is translated as CASSFGAGFEQYF.

This clonotype appeared once. The chain uses TRBV7-9 and TRBJ2-1, with D maybe TRBD1 (5 bases). CDR1 is SEHNR, CDR2 FQNEAQ, per germline (reference sequence). The V gene lost 0 bases and the J gene lost 14 bases, with 11 bases spanning the gap. This CDR3 comprises 12 residues. CDR3 protein: CASSLAGPHEFF. The CDR3 DNA reads as TGTGCCAGCAGCTTAGCGGGGCCTCACGAGTTCTTC.

This CDR3 is CASSYSIRGRYTGELFF. CDR3 DNA: TGTGCCAGCAGTTACTCGATACGAGGGCGGTATACCGGGGAGCTGTTTTTT. The chain has TRBV6-5 and TRBJ2-2; tentative D call: TRBD2 (5 bases). Trimming removed 0 bases from V and 5 bases from J, with 16 bases in between. CDR3 length equals 17 residues. CDR1 and CDR2 (germline): MNHEY, SVGAGI.

V gene TRBV28 combines with J gene TRBJ2-1, with 7 positions matching TRBD2. CDR3 length equals 15 residues. Germline CDR1 and CDR2: MDHEN and SYDVKM. V shed 6 bases and J 7 bases; nucleotides not matched to a gene: 12. The CDR3 sequence is CASRFLIAGANEQFF. Here the CDR3 DNA reads TGTGCCAGCAGGTTCTTAATTGCGGGAGCAAATGAGCAGTTCTTC.

J is TRBJ1-2 and V is TRBV20-1; D is perhaps TRBD1 (5 bases). The germline V gene has CDR1 DFQATT and CDR2 SNEGSKA (reference sequence). The CDR3 spans 14 residues. V lost 1 base and J lost 6, with 15 bases in between. DNA for the CDR3: TGCAGTGCTAGAGCGGGGGAGGGGCTGAATGGCTACACCTTC. It encodes CSARAGEGLNGYTF.

The chain has TRBV18 and TRBJ2-1; D tentatively reads TRBD1 or TRBD2 (5 bases each). V lost 4 bases, J lost 5 bases, and 27 bases lay in between. Germline V gene lookup returns CDR1 KGHSH and CDR2 LQKENI. This CDR3 contains 19 residues. In DNA, the CDR3 is TGTGCCAGCTCACGCCCAGACGGGACCGTAGGGATTGTGGACAATGAGCAGTTCTTC. This gives the protein CASSRPDGTVGIVDNEQFF.

The chain recombines TRBV27 with TRBJ2-1, with 9 bases identical to TRBD2. Germline V gene lookup returns CDR1 MNHEY and CDR2 SMNVEV (reference sequence). The length of the CDR3 is 15 residues. V lost 3 bases, J lost 8 bases, and 8 bases stayed unmatched. In DNA form, the CDR3 reads TGTGCCAGCAGTTTTCTCCTAGCGGGGAGGGATGAGCAGTTCTTC. Translating gives CASSFLLAGRDEQFF.

The chain uses TRBV29-1 and TRBJ1-2, with 7 bases matching TRBD1. Trimming cost V 2 bases and J 3 bases; bases outside gene matches: 6. Germline V gene data show CDR1 as SQVTM and CDR2 as ANQGSEA. The CDR3 spans 14 residues. The CDR3 DNA is TGCAGCGTTGAACGACAGGGCTCTCACTATGGCTACACCTTC. Translating gives CSVERQGSHYGYTF.

This clonotype has just one count. This chain links TRBV4-3 with TRBJ2-1; 7 bases align to TRBD2. The junction had 7 bases not matched to a gene; V was cut back by 0 bases and J by 5 bases. This CDR3 comprises 16 residues. Germline-derived CDR1 and CDR2 are LGHNA and YSLEER. The CDR3 sequence: CASSQETAGLDNEQFF. CDR3 in DNA: TGCGCCAGCAGCCAAGAGACAGCAGGACTAGACAATGAGCAGTTCTTC.

This sequence joins TRBV6-2 or TRBV6-3 and TRBJ2-1, with D perhaps matching TRBD2 (5 bases). This CDR3 is built from 16 residues. V lost 7 bases and J lost 2, with 18 bases in between. Germline values: CDR1 MNHEY, CDR2 SVGEGT. The CDR3 is CASISAALAPYNEQFF. The DNA of the CDR3 is TGTGCCAGCATCAGCGCAGCGCTAGCCCCCTACAATGAGCAGTTCTTC.

The V gene is TRBV15, the J gene TRBJ2-1, with D perhaps matching TRBD1 or TRBD2 (6 bases each). The CDR3 runs to 12 residues. The V end was cut by 7 bases, the J end by 6 bases, with 10 bases between. Germline CDR1 LNHNV, CDR2 YYDKDF (reference sequence). CDR3: CATKGGPNEQFF. The CDR3 nucleotides are TGTGCCACCAAGGGGGGACCCAATGAGCAGTTCTTC.

The chain employs TRBV9 and TRBJ2-1; D remains unclear. The V and J ends lost 5 bases and 2 bases respectively, with 5 bases between them. Germline CDR1 reads SGDLS; CDR2 reads YYNGEE. CDR3 length: 12 residues. This CDR3 reads CASSATYNEQFF. CDR3 DNA: TGTGCCAGCAGTGCTACCTACAATGAGCAGTTCTTC.

The chain's CDR3 is CASSQWDTPSSYEQYF. CDR3 DNA sequence: TGCGCCAGCAGCCAATGGGACACCCCGAGCTCCTACGAGCAGTACTTC. V and J are TRBV4-1 and TRBJ2-7; tentatively, D is TRBD1 (6 bases). Trimming shortened V by 2 bases and J by 0 bases, and 14 bases separated the two germline ends. The CDR3 covers 16 residues. Germline V gene data show CDR1 as MGHRA and CDR2 as YSYEKL.

The chain links TRBV20-1 to TRBJ2-1; D remains unclear. CDR1 DFQATT and CDR2 SNEGSKA come from the germline V gene (reference sequence). Between the trimmed V and J ends, which lost 7 bases and 2 bases, there was a span of 6 bases. The CDR3 has 11 residues. The CDR3, as DNA: TGCAGTGAGGAGACCTACAATGAGCAGTTCTTC. Its translation: CSEETYNEQFF.

The rearrangement links TRBV27 to TRBJ1-1; possibly TRBD1 for D (6 bases). The V gene's germline CDR1 is MNHEY and CDR2 SMNVEV (reference sequence). V was pared by 6 bases and J by 4 bases, with 12 bases between. The CDR3 has 13 amino acids. The CDR3 loop reads CASSWGLTTEAFF. The DNA for the CDR3 is TGTGCCAGCAGCTGGGGGCTCACCACTGAAGCTTTCTTT.

The count of this clonotype is one. This chain connects TRBV10-2 to TRBJ2-3, with 7 positions matching TRBD2. The germline gives CDR1 WSHSY, CDR2 SAAADI. The CDR3 sequence is 16 residues long. Losses at the gene ends were 0 bases for V and 2 bases for J; bases not matched to a gene: 5. The CDR3 sequence: CASSESPSGYTDTQYF. The CDR3, as DNA: TGCGCCAGCAGTGAGTCGCCTAGCGGATACACAGATACGCAGTATTTT.

The CDR3 loop reads CSARARREPYNEQFF. CDR3 sequence (DNA): TGCAGTGCTAGAGCTAGGAGGGAGCCGTACAATGAGCAGTTCTTC. V is TRBV20-1 and J is TRBJ2-1; perhaps TRBD2 as D (6 bases). V was cut by 1 base and J by 4 bases, with 14 bases left in between. There are 15 residues in the CDR3. The germline V gene has CDR1 DFQATT and CDR2 SNEGSKA (reference sequence).

This clonotype was counted a few times. The chain combines TRBV21-1 with TRBJ2-6. TRBV21-1 is listed as a pseudogene. The CDR3 totals 18 residues. CDR3 amino acids: CASSKAGDIRSGANVLTF. CDR3 nucleotide sequence: TGTGCCAGCAGCAAAGCAGGCGACATCCGCTCTGGGGCCAACGTCCTGACTTTC.

This chain links TRBV4-3 with TRBJ2-1; the D is unclear. Trimming left V 3 bases short and J 5 bases short, with 14 bases between. Germline V gives CDR1 LGHNA, CDR2 YSLEER. The CDR3 totals 15 residues. CDR3 sequence (DNA): TGCGCCAGCAGCCATATACGGGCCGTAAACAATGAGCAGTTCTTC. It encodes CASSHIRAVNNEQFF.

The chain employs TRBV4-3 and TRBJ1-5; D is undetermined. The CDR3 has 14 amino acids. Trimming cost V 1 base and J 6 bases, with 10 bases left between them. Germline V gives CDR1 LGHNA, CDR2 YSLEER. The DNA of the CDR3 is TGCGCCAGCAGCCAAGTCCCCGAGGGTCAGCCCCAGCATTTT. As protein: CASSQVPEGQPQHF.

The J gene is TRBJ2-5, the V gene TRBV2; D perhaps matches TRBD1 (6 bases). V lost 6 bases, J lost 1 base, and 18 bases lay in between. The CDR3 loop spans 16 amino acids. From germline, CDR1 is SNHLY and CDR2 FYNNEI. The CDR3, as DNA: TGTGCCAGCAGCCCCTATCTGGACAGTTTCCAAGAGACCCAGTACTTC. Residues: CASSPYLDSFQETQYF.

This clonotype was seen a single time. This chain joins TRBV28 and TRBJ2-1; D ambiguous. The CDR3 contains 12 residues. Germline assignment: CDR1 MDHEN and CDR2 SYDVKM. Deletions cut 5 bases from V and 5 bases from J, with 7 bases between. CDR3 loop: CASSPGDNEQFF. CDR3 nucleotides: TGTGCCAGCAGTCCCGGCGACAATGAGCAGTTCTTC.

In its sample, this clonotype was seen once. The chain recombines TRBV15 with TRBJ2-1, with unresolved D. Deletions cut 3 bases from V and 0 bases from J, with 12 bases between. The V gene's germline CDR1 is LNHNV and CDR2 YYDKDF (reference sequence). This CDR3 contains 16 residues. CDR3 nucleotides: TGTGCCACCAGCAGCAAATATGCGAGCTCCTACAATGAGCAGTTCTTC. It yields the protein CATSSKYASSYNEQFF.